The source of this T cell receptor beta chain is a study of cytomegalovirus exposure and HLA in healthy donors. The germline V gene has CDR1 LNHDA and CDR2 SQIVND (reference sequence). V gave up 7 bases and J gave up 9 bases, with 15 bases separating them. The CDR3 extends over 12 amino acids. PCR employed 60 Vbeta and 13 Jbeta primers. The assay was immunoSEQ multiplex PCR, and TCRdb's table has in-frame clones only and misses some. The data contain 150,000 to 200,000 clones, around 81% of them seen just once; the ten biggest clones take up just over 2%. Sequencing was done on a sample of PBMCs. This TCR was sampled from a woman between 18 and 29 years old in good health and CMV-seropositive. The gene calls are TRBV19 and TRBJ2-5; tentatively, D is TRBD1 (6 bases). The CDR3 loop is CASNTGNLPQYF. Here the CDR3 DNA reads TGTGCCAGTAATACAGGGAACTTGCCCCAGTACTTC.